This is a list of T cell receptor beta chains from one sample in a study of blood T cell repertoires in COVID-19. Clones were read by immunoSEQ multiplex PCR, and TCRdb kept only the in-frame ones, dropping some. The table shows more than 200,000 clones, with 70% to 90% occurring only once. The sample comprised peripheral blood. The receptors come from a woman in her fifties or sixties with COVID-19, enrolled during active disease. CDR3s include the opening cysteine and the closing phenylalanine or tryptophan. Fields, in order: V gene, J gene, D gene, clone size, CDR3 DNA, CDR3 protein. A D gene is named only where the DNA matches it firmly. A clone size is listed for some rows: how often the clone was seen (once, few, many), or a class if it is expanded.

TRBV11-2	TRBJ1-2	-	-	TGTGCCAGCAGCGCAGACACCTATGGCTACACCTTC	CASSADTYGYTF
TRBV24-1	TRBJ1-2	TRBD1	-	TGTGCCACCAGTGACCCTGGGACAGCGGGCGGCTACACCTTC	CATSDPGTAGGYTF
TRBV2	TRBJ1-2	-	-	TGTGCCAGCAGAGGGGGGGCCTTCTATGGCTACACCTTC	CASRGGAFYGYTF
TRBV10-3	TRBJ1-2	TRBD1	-	TGTGCCATCAGTGGTCTGACAGGGGGCAATGGCTACACCTTC	CAISGLTGGNGYTF
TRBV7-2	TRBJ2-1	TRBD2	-	TGTGCCAGCAGCCCGCACACGATGTGGGGATGGGGGGGAGATGAGCAGTTCTTC	CASSPHTMWGWGGDEQFF
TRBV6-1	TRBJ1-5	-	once	TGTGCCAGCAGTGAAGAGGGACTTGGCAATCAGCCCCAGCATTTT	CASSEEGLGNQPQHF
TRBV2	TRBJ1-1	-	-	TGTGCCAGCAGTGAAGCGTTATCGCAGGGGTGGATCATGAACACTGAAGCTTTCTTT	CASSEALSQGWIMNTEAFF
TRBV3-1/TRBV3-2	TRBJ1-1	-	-	TGTGCCAGCAGTCAAAGGGGTGGGGCTGAAGCTTTCTTT	CASSQRGGAEAFF
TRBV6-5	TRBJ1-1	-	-	TGTGCCAGCAGCGGACTAGGGGACACTGAAGCTTTCTTT	CASSGLGDTEAFF
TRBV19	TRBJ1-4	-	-	TGTGCCAGTAGTATCAACGAGGGTCTGAAACTGTTTTTT	CASSINEGLKLFF
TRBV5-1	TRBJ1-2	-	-	TGCGCCAGCAGCACCGACAGTCAGGGTGGCTACACCTTC	CASSTDSQGGYTF
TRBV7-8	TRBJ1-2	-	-	TGTGCCAGCAGCTTTCCTCAGGGGTCGGGCTACACCTTC	CASSFPQGSGYTF
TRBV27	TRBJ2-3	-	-	TGTGCCAGCAGTTTACGGGGGAAGGGCCCAGGGGGGCAGTATTTT	CASSLRGKGPGGQYF
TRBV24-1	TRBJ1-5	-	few	TGTGCCACCAGTGATTTGGCGGGGCCCCAGCATTTT	CATSDLAGPQHF
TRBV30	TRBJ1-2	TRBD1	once	TGTGCCTGGAGTCAGGGGGTTGGCTACACCTTC	CAWSQGVGYTF
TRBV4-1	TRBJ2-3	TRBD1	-	TGCGCCAGCAGCCAAGAAGGGGGCTACACAGATACGCAGTATTTT	CASSQEGGYTDTQYF
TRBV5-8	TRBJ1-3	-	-	TGTGCCAGCAGCTTGAGGGGTGTATCTGGAAACACCATATATTTT	CASSLRGVSGNTIYF
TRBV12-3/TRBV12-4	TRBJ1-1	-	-	TGTGCCAGCAGCTCAGGACGGGGTACTGAAGCTTTCTTT	CASSSGRGTEAFF
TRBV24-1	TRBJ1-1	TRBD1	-	TGTGCCACCAGTGATTTCTTGTGGGACAGGGGGCCGAAGCTGGGCACTGAAGCTTTCTTT	CATSDFLWDRGPKLGTEAFF
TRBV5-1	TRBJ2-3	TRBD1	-	TGCGCCAGCAGCTTGGGACAGGGTGGCACAGATACGCAGTATTTT	CASSLGQGGTDTQYF
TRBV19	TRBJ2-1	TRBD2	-	TGTGCCAGTAGTATGGGGCTAGCGGGGGTAAATGAGCAGTTCTTC	CASSMGLAGVNEQFF
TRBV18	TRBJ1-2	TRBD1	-	TGTGCCAGCTCCCGGGACAGGGCGACTTTAAACTATGGCTACACCTTC	CASSRDRATLNYGYTF
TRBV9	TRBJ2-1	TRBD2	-	TGTGCCAGCAGCGGTGGACTAGGCGCATACAATGAGCAGTTCTTC	CASSGGLGAYNEQFF
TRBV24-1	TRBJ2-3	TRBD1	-	TGTGCCACCAGTGATTTGCAGGGGGTCTTGGGCGCAGATACGCAGTATTTT	CATSDLQGVLGADTQYF
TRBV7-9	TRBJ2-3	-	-	TGTGCCAGCAGCTTCGAGCCCAGGGATACGCAGTATTTT	CASSFEPRDTQYF
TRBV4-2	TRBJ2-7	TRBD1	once	TGTGCCAGCAGCCAAGATCCGGGACAGATAACTTACGAGCAGTACTTC	CASSQDPGQITYEQYF
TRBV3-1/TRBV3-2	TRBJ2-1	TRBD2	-	TGTGCCAGCACTTCTAGCGGGGGGTGGGAGCAGTTCTTC	CASTSSGGWEQFF
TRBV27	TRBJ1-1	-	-	TGTGCCAGCAGCCTCGACAGGAGTAGGGACACTGAAGCTTTCTTT	CASSLDRSRDTEAFF
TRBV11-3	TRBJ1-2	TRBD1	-	TGTGCCAGCAGGGGGCCCGACAGGGGCTCTGGCTACACCTTC	CASRGPDRGSGYTF
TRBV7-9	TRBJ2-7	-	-	TGTGCCAGCAGCTTAGCGAAGGAGGGACCCCAAGGGGAGCAGTACTTC	CASSLAKEGPQGEQYF
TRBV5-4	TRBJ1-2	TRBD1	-	TGTGCCAGCAGCTTCAAGGGGACAGGGGATGGCTACACCTTC	CASSFKGTGDGYTF
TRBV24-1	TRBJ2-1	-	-	TGTGCCACCAGTGGGGCATCCGGCTCCTACAATGAGCAGTTCTTC	CATSGASGSYNEQFF
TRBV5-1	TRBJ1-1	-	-	TGCGCCAGCAGCTTCAACACGCCCCTAGGAGCTTTCTTT	CASSFNTPLGAFF
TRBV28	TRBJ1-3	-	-	TGTGCCAGCACCCCACGACGGGGGACTGATGGAAACACCATATATTTT	CASTPRRGTDGNTIYF
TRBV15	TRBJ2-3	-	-	TGTGCCACCAGCAGAGATAGAAGGCAGGGCACAGATACGCAGTATTTT	CATSRDRRQGTDTQYF
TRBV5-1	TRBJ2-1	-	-	TGCGCCAGCAGTCCCTCGGGGGAACACAATGAGCAGTTCTTC	CASSPSGEHNEQFF
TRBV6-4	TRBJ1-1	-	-	TGTGCCAGCAGTCGGTGGTCTGACACTGAAGCTTTCTTT	CASSRWSDTEAFF
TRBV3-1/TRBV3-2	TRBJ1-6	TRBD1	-	TGTGCCAGCAGCATGAATCCGGGACAGGGCTCCCTCCACTTT	CASSMNPGQGSLHF
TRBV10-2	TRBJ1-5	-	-	TGCGCCAGCAGTGAGTCGAATAGGGGGGGCGGTCAGCCCCAGCATTTT	CASSESNRGGGQPQHF
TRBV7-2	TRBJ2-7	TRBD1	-	TGTGCCAGCAGCCTGACAGGGGCCTACTACGAGCAGTACTTC	CASSLTGAYYEQYF
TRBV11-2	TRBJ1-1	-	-	TGTGCCAGCAGCTTCCAGTTGAACACTGAAGCTTTCTTT	CASSFQLNTEAFF
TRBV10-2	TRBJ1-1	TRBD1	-	TGCGCCAGCAGAGAAGGACAGGACATGAACACTGAAGCTTTCTTT	CASREGQDMNTEAFF
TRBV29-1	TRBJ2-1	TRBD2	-	TGCAGCGCCGGACTAGCGGGACCGAATGAGCAGTTCTTC	CSAGLAGPNEQFF
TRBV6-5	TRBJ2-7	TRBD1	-	TGTGCCAGCAACTGGGACAGAGCCTACGAGCAGTACTTC	CASNWDRAYEQYF
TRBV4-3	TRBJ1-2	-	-	TGCGCCAGCAGCCAAGGTGCTCAGGGCGCTTATGGCTACACCTTC	CASSQGAQGAYGYTF
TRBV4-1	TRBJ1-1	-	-	TGCGCCAGCAGCCAAACATCGGGAGACACTGAAGCTTTCTTT	CASSQTSGDTEAFF
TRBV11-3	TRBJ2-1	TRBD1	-	TGTGCCAGCAGCCGCGGGACAGGCCTAGGGGCCCGCTACAATGAGCAGTTCTTC	CASSRGTGLGARYNEQFF
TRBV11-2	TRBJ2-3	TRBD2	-	TGTGCCAGCAGCTTCACCCCTAGCGGAGGTAGCACAGATACGCAGTATTTT	CASSFTPSGGSTDTQYF
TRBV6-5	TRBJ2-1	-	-	TGTGCCAGCAGACCAGGGACAATCGTCGATGAGCAGTTCTTC	CASRPGTIVDEQFF
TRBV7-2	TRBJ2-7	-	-	TGTGCCAGCAGCTTTGGCAGGGGTGGTTACGAGCAGTACTTC	CASSFGRGGYEQYF
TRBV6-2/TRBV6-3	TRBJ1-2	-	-	TGTGCCAGCAGTTACTCGGCAGTTAACTATGGCTACACCTTC	CASSYSAVNYGYTF
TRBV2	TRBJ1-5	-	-	TGTGCCAGCAGTGAACGCAGGGAGGATCAGCCCCAGCATTTT	CASSERREDQPQHF
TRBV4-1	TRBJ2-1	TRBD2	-	TGCGCCAGCAGCCAAGATGTGGGGCGGGAGGGTGAGCAGTTCTTC	CASSQDVGREGEQFF
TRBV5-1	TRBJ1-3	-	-	TGCGCCAGCAGACGCGCATATACCTCTGGAAACACCATATATTTT	CASRRAYTSGNTIYF
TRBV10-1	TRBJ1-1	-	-	TGCGCCAGCAGTGACCCCGGGACAATGAACACTGAAGCTTTCTTT	CASSDPGTMNTEAFF